Below, 2 T cell receptor beta chains from the same sample are listed, as sequenced in a study of somatic mutations in cytotoxic T cells in rheumatoid arthritis. Sequenced by immunoSEQ multiplex PCR; TCRdb stores in-frame clones only, minus some. The sample consists of fewer than 20,000 clones, 60% to 85% of them appearing once. Sequenced material: CD8+ T cells sorted from blood. The source is an adult with rheumatoid arthritis.

The J gene is TRBJ2-3, the V gene TRBV2; 11 bases are a match to TRBD2. J lost 3 bases, V lost 5 bases, and 4 bases had no gene match. The CDR3 is 15 residues long. Germline-derived CDR1 and CDR2 are SNHLY and FYNNEI. Here the CDR3 reads CASSPSSGGTDTQYF. CDR3 nucleotides: TGTGCCAGCAGTCCTTCTAGCGGGGGGACAGATACGCAGTATTTT.

Only a few counts were recorded for this clone. The chain employs TRBV11-2 and TRBJ2-7; a weak D match, TRBD1 (6 bases). Looked up from germline, CDR1 is SGHAT and CDR2 is FQNNGV. This CDR3 has 16 residues. Trimming cost V 3 bases and J 0 bases, with 15 bases left between them. The CDR3 reads CASSFKGHRSSYEQYF. The DNA for the CDR3 is TGTGCCAGCAGCTTTAAGGGACATCGGAGCTCCTACGAGCAGTACTTC.